Below, 5 T cell receptor beta chains from the same sample are listed, as sequenced in a study of T cell responses to AZD1222 COVID-19 vaccine (dated by TCRdb to 2020 to 2023). The time point label for this specimen denotes: about 28 days (+/-7) after the second vaccine dose. The library was made by the immunoSEQ multiplex PCR assay. The source is immuneACCESS, and TCRdb retained only in-frame sequences with V and J called. Part of the clones is not carried over; for the studies checked, unresolved V genes explain less than half of this, and the remainder is unexplained. The sample table lists about 160,000 clones, roughly 94% of them with a count of one. The ten largest make up under 6% of the sample. The sequencing used peripheral blood, collected 28 days after the second AZD1222 dose. Every receptor here comes from an adult who received the AZD1222 COVID-19 vaccine.

Comments on this clone: Additional DNA sequences in this sample encode the identical CDR3. The rearrangement links TRBV9 to TRBJ1-5; D is unclear. Germline CDR1 is SGDLS and CDR2 is YYNGEE. V lost 0 bases, J lost 2 bases, and 6 bases lay in between. The CDR3 is 14 residues long. CDR3 amino acids: CASSVGGGNQPQHF. The DNA for the CDR3 is TGTGCCAGCAGCGTAGGGGGAGGCAATCAGCCCCAGCATTTT.

The genes are TRBV2 and TRBJ1-2; D is possibly TRBD1 (5 bases). Germline CDR1 SNHLY, CDR2 FYNNEI. Trimming took 6 bases from V and 4 from J, leaving 18 bases between them. The CDR3 totals 15 residues. The CDR3 reads CASRSGGAPTYGYTF. As DNA, the CDR3 is TGTGCCAGCAGGTCGGGTGGGGCCCCCACCTATGGCTACACCTTC.

The V and J genes are TRBV7-2 and TRBJ1-2; 11 bases align to TRBD1. The CDR3 is made up of 16 amino acids. The germline V gene encodes CDR1 SGHTA and CDR2 FQGNSA. Germline trimming cut 5 bases from V and 7 bases from J; bases unmatched to any gene: 12. This CDR3 reads CASSPSGPGTGGGYTF. The CDR3 DNA sequence: TGTGCCAGCAGCCCCTCGGGCCCAGGGACAGGGGGTGGCTACACCTTC.

V usage is TRBV20-1 and J usage is TRBJ2-1, with a possible D match to TRBD2 (5 bases). Trimming took off 3 bases at V and 1 base at J, with 19 bases between the two ends. This CDR3 is built from 17 residues. Germline assignment: CDR1 DFQATT and CDR2 SNEGSKA (reference sequence). CDR3 protein: CSASSSGGQVSYNEQFF. The CDR3 DNA is TGCAGTGCTAGTTCTTCAGGCGGGCAGGTATCCTACAATGAGCAGTTCTTC.

The CDR3 DNA follows: TGCGCCAGCAGCCAAGGATCCGGGAGCTCCTACGAGCAGTACTTC. Translated: CASSQGSGSSYEQYF. The gene calls are TRBV4-3 and TRBJ2-7; D may be TRBD2 (6 bases). The length of the CDR3 is 15 residues. V was pared by 1 base and J by 0 bases, with 10 bases between. CDR1 is LGHNA and CDR2 is YSLEER in the germline V gene.